Following are 15 T cell receptor beta chains from one sample sequenced in a study of immune evolution from preneoplasia to lung adenocarcinoma. Here immunoSEQ multiplex PCR was the method, and the copy in TCRdb shows in-frame clones only, minus some. The sample gives thousands of clones, more than 75% of which show up once; about 20% is in the top ten. Sample: FFPE adjacent normal lung tissue. The receptor set was obtained from a person aged 60 to 85 with lung adenocarcinoma.

The chain links TRBV5-1 to TRBJ2-1; a weak D match, TRBD1 (5 bases). Trimming took 2 bases from V and 7 from J, leaving 19 bases between them. The CDR3 extends over 16 amino acids. The germline V gene has CDR1 SGHRS and CDR2 YFSETQ. In nucleotides, the CDR3 is TGCGCCAGCAGCTTAAGTGTAGGGGTACATGGAAATGAGCAGTTCTTC. It codes for CASSLSVGVHGNEQFF.

This sequence joins TRBV18 and TRBJ2-1; TRBD2 is a possible D gene (6 bases). CDR1 KGHSH and CDR2 LQKENI come from the germline V gene. Trimming left V 4 bases short and J 0 bases short, with 13 bases between. The CDR3 sequence is 16 residues long. The CDR3 loop is CASSRLGAGSYNEQFF. The CDR3 DNA follows: TGTGCCAGCTCACGCCTGGGAGCGGGCTCCTACAATGAGCAGTTCTTC.

The rearrangement joins TRBV19 to TRBJ1-1; D is uncertain. This CDR3 has 13 residues. With 2 bases removed from V and 0 bases from J, the gap between germline ends came to 4 bases. The V gene's germline CDR1 is LNHDA and CDR2 SQIVND (reference sequence). CDR3 sequence reads: CASSIKVNTEAFF. As DNA, the CDR3 is TGTGCCAGTAGTATAAAGGTGAACACTGAAGCTTTCTTT.

This chain links TRBV7-2 with TRBJ2-6; D might be TRBD1 (5 bases). This CDR3 is built from 17 residues. Germline lookup yields CDR1 SGHTA and CDR2 FQGNSA. The ends were cut back, 2 bases at V and 0 bases at J, with 11 bases in the middle. The CDR3 nucleotides read TGTGCCAGCAGCTTAAGGACACACAGCTCTGGGGCCAACGTCCTGACTTTC. Translation: CASSLRTHSSGANVLTF.

This clone was seen just once. The genes are TRBV10-2 and TRBJ1-2, with D maybe TRBD1 (5 bases). Germline-derived CDR1 and CDR2 are WSHSY and SAAADI. The ends were cut back, 4 bases at V and 8 bases at J, with 11 bases in the middle. This CDR3 spans 12 amino acids. This chain's CDR3 is CASSAGLQGYTF. CDR3 sequence (DNA): TGCGCCAGCAGTGCAGGGTTGCAGGGCTACACCTTC.

V gene TRBV28 combines with J gene TRBJ2-3; D is uncertain. V lost 6 bases and J lost 0, with 13 bases in between. Germline CDR1 is MDHEN and CDR2 is SYDVKM. The CDR3 runs to 15 residues. In DNA form, the CDR3 reads TGTGCCAGCAGCCTGGTGGGTTCCAGCACAGATACGCAGTATTTT. Protein product: CASSLVGSSTDTQYF.

This clone was observed a handful of times. The rearrangement uses TRBV28 and TRBJ2-5; D possibly corresponds to TRBD1 (6 bases). The CDR3 contains 14 residues. V shed 5 bases and J shed 5 bases, with 15 bases lying between them. CDR1 MDHEN and CDR2 SYDVKM come from the germline V gene. CDR3 nucleotide sequence: TGTGCCAGCAGTAGTCCAGGGGTAGGTGAGACCCAGTACTTC. This encodes CASSSPGVGETQYF.

The chain employs TRBV28 and TRBJ2-4; 10 positions match TRBD1. Losses at the gene ends were 3 bases for V and 1 base for J; bases not matched to a gene: 3. CDR3 length: 16 amino acids. Germline V CDR1 and CDR2: MDHEN, SYDVKM. The CDR3 bases are TGTGCCAGCAGTTTTGTGGGACAGGGGGCCAAAAACATTCAGTACTTC. It translates to CASSFVGQGAKNIQYF.

The chain combines TRBV6-6 with TRBJ1-5, with a tentative D call TRBD1 (6 bases). Deletions cut 7 bases from V and 6 bases from J, with 16 bases between. Germline CDR1 and CDR2: MNHNY and SVGAGI (reference sequence). CDR3 length: 14 amino acids. The CDR3 spells CASTPTGESQPQHF. The CDR3 DNA follows: TGTGCCAGCACTCCGACAGGAGAAAGTCAGCCCCAGCATTTT.

This sequence joins TRBV5-1 and TRBJ2-3; 7 bases agree with TRBD1. The length of the CDR3 is 16 residues. The ends lost 4 bases at V and 2 bases at J; junction bases unmatched: 10. CDR1 is SGHRS and CDR2 is YFSETQ in the germline V gene. CDR3 amino acids: CASSAGQVSTTDTQYF. As DNA, the CDR3 is TGCGCCAGCAGCGCCGGACAGGTGTCCACCACAGATACGCAGTATTTT.

The chain has TRBV25-1 and TRBJ2-5; 9 bases fit TRBD1. The germline V gene encodes CDR1 MGHDK and CDR2 SYGVNS. The junction had 4 bases not matched to a gene; V was cut back by 4 bases and J by 4 bases. CDR3 size: 14 residues. CDR3 sequence reads: CASSVTGGTETQYF. CDR3 DNA sequence: TGTGCCAGCAGTGTCACAGGGGGCACAGAGACCCAGTACTTC.

About this clone itself: An end of the junction does not agree with germline; a read error may underlie this. This sample includes further DNA sequences coding for the same CDR3. V gene TRBV6-1 combines with J gene TRBJ2-5; D possibly corresponds to TRBD2 (6 bases). Germline V CDR1 and CDR2: MNHNS, SASEGT. The length of the CDR3 is 17 residues. CDR3 nucleotides: TGTGCCAGCAGTGAAGTCTATATGGGGACTTCTAAGGAGACCCAATACTTC. The encoded protein is CASSEVYMGTSKETQYF.

This clone qualifies as large (0.1 to 1%). The chain employs TRBV7-2 and TRBJ2-7; 9 nucleotides line up with TRBD1. The CDR3 extends over 15 amino acids. Germline V gene data show CDR1 as SGHTA and CDR2 as FQGNSA. The J segment lost 1 base and the V segment lost 4 bases, leaving 5 bases of the junction unmatched. The DNA for the CDR3 is TGTGCCAGCAGCTCAGGAGGGACAGGGTCCTACGAGCAGTACTTC. Translated, it gives CASSSGGTGSYEQYF.

The chain combines TRBV5-1 with TRBJ2-7; 13 positions agree with TRBD2. V gave up 1 base and J gave up 3 bases; unmatched junction bases: 1. The length of the CDR3 is 15 residues. CDR1 and CDR2 from the germline V gene are SGHRS and YFSETQ. The CDR3 region has the DNA TGCGCCAGCAGCTTGTGGACTAGCGGGGGCTACGAGCAGTACTTC. Translation gives CASSLWTSGGYEQYF.

This clone was counted between two and nine times. The same CDR3 also results from other DNA sequences found in this sample. The chain uses TRBV5-8 and TRBJ2-5; TRBD2 aligns across 11 bases. Germline V gene sequence: CDR1 SGHTS, CDR2 YDEGEE. The CDR3 consists of 17 residues. J lost 4 bases, V lost 0 bases, and 8 bases had no gene match. CDR3 sequence (DNA): TGTGCCAGCAGCTTGGCCTATAGCGGGGGGGCCGGAGAGACCCAGTACTTC. This sequence encodes CASSLAYSGGAGETQYF. The variable domain in full, with the rest retrieved from reference TRBV5-8 and TRBJ2-5, is EAGVTQSPTHLIKTRGQQATLRCSPISGHTSVYWYQQALGLGLQFLLWYDEGEERNRGNFPPRFSGRQFPNYSSELNVNALELEDSALYLCASSLAYSGGAGETQYFGPGTRLLVL.